A selection of T cell receptor beta chains follows, all from one sample in a study of T cells in Graves' hyperthyroidism and ophthalmopathy. TCRdb reprocessed the multiplex PCR reads via MiXCR and lists one record per CDR3 protein. The data hold about 580,000 distinct CDR3 sequences, with around 14% observed a single time. Sequenced input: blood. Receptors were obtained from a young woman with Graves' hyperthyroidism that later progressed to Graves' ophthalmopathy. Both conserved end residues are part of each CDR3.

V gene: TRBV20-1
CDR3 protein: CSAKTGGFSDTQYF

V gene: TRBV11-1
CDR3 protein: CASRDGTVAGYTF

V gene: TRBV10-3
CDR3 protein: CAIRAGPGNTIYF

V gene: TRBV2
CDR3 protein: CASVERDTKNIQYF

V gene: TRBV5-5
CDR3 protein: CASGQDLRFGDKTF

V gene: TRBV29-1
CDR3 protein: CSVVLGSYNEQFF

V gene: TRBV20-1
CDR3 protein: CSGVRTAQETQYF

V gene: TRBV6-2/TRBV6-3
CDR3 protein: CASSYEGRIIQGYTF

V gene: TRBV6-2/TRBV6-3
CDR3 protein: CASSAESLFPEAFF

V gene: TRBV28
CDR3 protein: CASVAGTAIYEQYF

V gene: TRBV28
CDR3 protein: CASSGALKNIQYF

V gene: TRBV7-2
CDR3 protein: CASSLRTDRLGGGPEETQYF

V gene: TRBV7-3
CDR3 protein: CASSLIGLAGGSYEQYF

V gene: TRBV27
CDR3 protein: CASSDRGKSGYTF

V gene: TRBV6-2/TRBV6-3
CDR3 protein: CASNQRSLQNTEAFF

V gene: TRBV4-1
CDR3 protein: CASSQDYGSNYGYTF

V gene: TRBV3-1
CDR3 protein: CASSQALGGELFF

V gene: TRBV12-3/TRBV12-4
CDR3 protein: CASSLQQGSTEAFF